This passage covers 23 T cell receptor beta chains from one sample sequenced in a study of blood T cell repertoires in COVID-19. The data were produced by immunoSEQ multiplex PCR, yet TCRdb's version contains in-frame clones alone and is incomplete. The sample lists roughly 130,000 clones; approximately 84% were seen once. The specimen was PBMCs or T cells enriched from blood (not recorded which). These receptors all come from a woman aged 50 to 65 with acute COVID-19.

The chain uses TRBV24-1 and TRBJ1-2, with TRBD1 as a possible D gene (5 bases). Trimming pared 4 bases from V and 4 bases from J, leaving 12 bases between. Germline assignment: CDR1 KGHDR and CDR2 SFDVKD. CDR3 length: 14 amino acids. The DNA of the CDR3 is TGTGCCACCAGTGACCCTGACAGATTCTATGGCTACACCTTC. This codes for CATSDPDRFYGYTF.

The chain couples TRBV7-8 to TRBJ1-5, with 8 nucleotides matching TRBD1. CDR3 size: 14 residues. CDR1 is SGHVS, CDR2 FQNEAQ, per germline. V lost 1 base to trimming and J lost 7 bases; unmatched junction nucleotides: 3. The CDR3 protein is CASSLGTGYQPQHF. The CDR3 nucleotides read TGTGCCAGCAGCTTAGGGACAGGGTACCAGCCCCAGCATTTT.

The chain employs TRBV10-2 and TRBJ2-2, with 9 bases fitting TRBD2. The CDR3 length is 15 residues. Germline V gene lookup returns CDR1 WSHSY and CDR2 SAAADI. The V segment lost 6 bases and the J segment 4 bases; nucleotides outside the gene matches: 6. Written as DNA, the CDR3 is TGCGCCAGCAGACTAGCGGGTGGGGTCACCGGGGAGCTGTTTTTT. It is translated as CASRLAGGVTGELFF.

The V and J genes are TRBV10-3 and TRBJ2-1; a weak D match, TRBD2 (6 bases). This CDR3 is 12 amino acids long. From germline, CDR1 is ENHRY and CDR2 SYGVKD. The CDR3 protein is CGGGSSYNEQFF. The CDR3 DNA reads TGTGGCGGAGGGTCTTCCTACAATGAGCAGTTCTTC.

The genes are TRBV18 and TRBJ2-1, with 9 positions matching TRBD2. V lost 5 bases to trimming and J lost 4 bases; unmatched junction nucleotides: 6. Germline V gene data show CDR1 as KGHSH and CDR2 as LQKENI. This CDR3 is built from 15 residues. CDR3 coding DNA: TGTGCCAGCTCAGCAGGACTAGCGAATTACAATGAGCAGTTCTTC. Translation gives CASSAGLANYNEQFF.

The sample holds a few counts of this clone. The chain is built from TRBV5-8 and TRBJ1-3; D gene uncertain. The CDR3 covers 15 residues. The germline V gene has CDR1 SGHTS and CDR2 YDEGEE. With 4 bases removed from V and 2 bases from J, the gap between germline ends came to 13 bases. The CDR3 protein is CASSIGRATGNTIYF. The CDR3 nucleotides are TGTGCCAGCAGCATTGGGAGGGCTACTGGAAACACCATATATTTT.

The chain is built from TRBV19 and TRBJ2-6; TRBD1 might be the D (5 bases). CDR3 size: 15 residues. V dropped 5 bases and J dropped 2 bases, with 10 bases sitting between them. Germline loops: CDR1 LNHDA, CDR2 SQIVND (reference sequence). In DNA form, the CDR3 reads TGTGCCAGTAGTGAAGGGGATACTGGGGCCAACGTCCTGACTTTC. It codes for CASSEGDTGANVLTF.

The CDR3 loop is CASSLGDRVIGGYTF. In nucleotides, the CDR3 is TGTGCCAGCAGCTTAGGGGACAGGGTAATAGGCGGCTACACCTTC. The chain joins TRBV7-9 to TRBJ1-2; 9 bases are shared with TRBD1. CDR1 is SEHNR and CDR2 is FQNEAQ in the germline V gene (reference sequence). The CDR3 spans 15 residues. V trimming: 1 base; J trimming: 8 bases; junction bases outside the gene matches: 8.

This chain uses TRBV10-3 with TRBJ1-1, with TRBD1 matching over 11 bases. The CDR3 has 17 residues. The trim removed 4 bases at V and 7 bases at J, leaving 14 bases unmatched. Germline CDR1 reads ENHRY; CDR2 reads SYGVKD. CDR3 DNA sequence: TGTGCCATCAGTGCCGGACAGGGGGCGGGTGTTCGTATTGAAGCTTTCTTT. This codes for CAISAGQGAGVRIEAFF.

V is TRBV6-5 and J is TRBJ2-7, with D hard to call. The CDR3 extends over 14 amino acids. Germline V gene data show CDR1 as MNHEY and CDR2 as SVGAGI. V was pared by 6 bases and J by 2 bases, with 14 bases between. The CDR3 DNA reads TGTGCCAGCAGACGACTTACCCGACCCTACGAGCAGTACTTC. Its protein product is CASRRLTRPYEQYF.

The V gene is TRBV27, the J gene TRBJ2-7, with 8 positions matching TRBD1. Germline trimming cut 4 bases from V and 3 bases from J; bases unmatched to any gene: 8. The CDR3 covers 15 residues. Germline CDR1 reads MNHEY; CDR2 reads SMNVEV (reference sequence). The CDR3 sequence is CASSSGQGLIYEQYF. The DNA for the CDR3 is TGTGCCAGCAGTTCAGGACAGGGTTTAATCTACGAGCAGTACTTC.

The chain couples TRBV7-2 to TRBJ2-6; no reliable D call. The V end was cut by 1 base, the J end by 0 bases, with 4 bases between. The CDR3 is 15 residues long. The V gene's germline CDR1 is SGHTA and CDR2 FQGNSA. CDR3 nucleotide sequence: TGTGCCAGCAGCTTAGGGGCCTCTGGGGCCAACGTCCTGACTTTC. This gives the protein CASSLGASGANVLTF.

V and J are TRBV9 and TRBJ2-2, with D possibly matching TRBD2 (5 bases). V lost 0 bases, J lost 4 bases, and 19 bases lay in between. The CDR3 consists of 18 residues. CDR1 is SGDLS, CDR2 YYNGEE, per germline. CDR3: CASSVGPYVDRGTGELFF. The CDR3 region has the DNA TGTGCCAGCAGCGTAGGACCCTATGTGGATCGGGGCACCGGGGAGCTGTTTTTT.

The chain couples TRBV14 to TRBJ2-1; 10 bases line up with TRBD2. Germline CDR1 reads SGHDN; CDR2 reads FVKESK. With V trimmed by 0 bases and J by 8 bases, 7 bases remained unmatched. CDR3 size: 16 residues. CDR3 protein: CASSQDLASGSDEQFF. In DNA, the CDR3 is TGTGCCAGCAGCCAAGATCTGGCTAGCGGGAGCGATGAGCAGTTCTTC.

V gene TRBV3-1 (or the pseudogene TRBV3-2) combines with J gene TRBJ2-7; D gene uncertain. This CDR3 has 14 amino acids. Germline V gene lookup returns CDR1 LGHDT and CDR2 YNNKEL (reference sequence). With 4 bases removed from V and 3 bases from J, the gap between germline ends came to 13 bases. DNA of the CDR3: TGTGCCAGCAGCCTTTCGGGTTATTTCTACGAGCAGTACTTC. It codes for CASSLSGYFYEQYF.

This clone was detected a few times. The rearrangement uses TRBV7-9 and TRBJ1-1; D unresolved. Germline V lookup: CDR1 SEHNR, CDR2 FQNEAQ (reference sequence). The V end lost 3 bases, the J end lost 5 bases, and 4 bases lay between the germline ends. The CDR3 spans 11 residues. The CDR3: CASSFYTEAFF. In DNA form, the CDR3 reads TGTGCCAGCAGCTTTTATACTGAAGCTTTCTTT. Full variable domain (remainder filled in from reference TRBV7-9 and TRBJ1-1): DTGVSQNPRHKITKRGQNVTFRCDPISEHNRLYWYRQTLGQGPEFLTYFQNEAQLEKSRLLSDRFSAERPKGSFSTLEIQRTEQGDSAMYLCASSFYTEAFFGQGTRLTVV.

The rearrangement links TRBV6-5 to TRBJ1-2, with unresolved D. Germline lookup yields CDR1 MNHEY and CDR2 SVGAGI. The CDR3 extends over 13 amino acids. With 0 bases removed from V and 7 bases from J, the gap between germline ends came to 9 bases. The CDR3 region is CASSYSEGGGYTF. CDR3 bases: TGTGCCAGCAGTTACTCGGAGGGAGGTGGCTACACCTTC.

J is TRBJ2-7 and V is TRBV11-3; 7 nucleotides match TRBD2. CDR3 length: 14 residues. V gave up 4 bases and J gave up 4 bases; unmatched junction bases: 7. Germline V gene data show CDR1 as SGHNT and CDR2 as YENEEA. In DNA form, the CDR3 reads TGTGCCAGCAGCTCCGGGACTACACTTTACGAGCAGTACTTC. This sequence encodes CASSSGTTLYEQYF.

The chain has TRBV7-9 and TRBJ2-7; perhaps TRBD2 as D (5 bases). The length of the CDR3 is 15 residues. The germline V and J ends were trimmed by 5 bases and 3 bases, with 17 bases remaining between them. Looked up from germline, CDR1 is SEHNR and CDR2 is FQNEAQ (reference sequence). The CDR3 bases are TGTGCCAGCAGCCGAGTGACTAATGGGGACTACGAGCAGTACTTC. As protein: CASSRVTNGDYEQYF.

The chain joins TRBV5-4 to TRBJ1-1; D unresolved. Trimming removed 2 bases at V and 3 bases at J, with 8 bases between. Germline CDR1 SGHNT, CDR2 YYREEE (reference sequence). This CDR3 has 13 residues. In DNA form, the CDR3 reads TGTGCCAGCAGCTTACAGACCCACACTGAAGCTTTCTTT. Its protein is CASSLQTHTEAFF.

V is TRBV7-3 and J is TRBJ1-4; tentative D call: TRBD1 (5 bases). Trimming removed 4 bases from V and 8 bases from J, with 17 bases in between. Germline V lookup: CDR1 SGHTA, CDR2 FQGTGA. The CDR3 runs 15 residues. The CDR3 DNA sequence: TGTGCCAGCAGCTCTACCGGGACTTTCGGAGAAAAACTGTTTTTT. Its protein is CASSSTGTFGEKLFF.

CDR3 sequence reads: CASSLGTSGSDEQFF. The CDR3 DNA follows: TGTGCCAGCTCACTCGGGACTAGCGGGAGCGATGAGCAGTTCTTC. This sequence joins TRBV18 and TRBJ2-1; 14 bases line up with TRBD2. Trimming removed 4 bases from V and 8 bases from J; junction bases left unmatched: 4. Germline V gives CDR1 KGHSH, CDR2 LQKENI. The CDR3 spans 15 residues.

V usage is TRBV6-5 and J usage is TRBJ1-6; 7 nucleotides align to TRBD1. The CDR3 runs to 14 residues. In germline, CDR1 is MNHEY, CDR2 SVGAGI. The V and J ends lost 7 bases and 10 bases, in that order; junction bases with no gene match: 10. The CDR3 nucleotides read TGTGCCAGCACACGAAAACAGGGGCAGTCACCCCTCCACTTT. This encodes CASTRKQGQSPLHF.